The 15 T cell receptor beta chains below all came from one sample that was sequenced in a study of cytomegalovirus exposure and HLA in healthy donors. The PCR had 60 Vbeta and 13 Jbeta primers. Generated by immunoSEQ multiplex PCR, the TCRdb table keeps only in-frame clones and is missing some. The sample lists around 120,000 clones, 60% to 85% seen once, with 6.3% in the top ten. Sequencing was performed on PBMCs. The receptors here all came from a woman aged 40 to 50 in good health and CMV-seronegative.

The chain is built from TRBV5-1 and TRBJ2-1; 12 bases align to TRBD2. Trimming at V came to 4 bases and at J to 9 bases, leaving 2 bases not matched to a gene. Per germline, CDR1 SGHRS and CDR2 YFSETQ. The CDR3 consists of 13 residues. This chain's CDR3 is CASSAGLAGEQFF. DNA of the CDR3: TGCGCCAGCAGCGCGGGACTAGCGGGTGAGCAGTTCTTC.

As DNA, the CDR3 is TGTGCCAGCCTATACGCAGATACGCAGTATTTT. Translation: CASLYADTQYF. The chain is built from TRBV2 and TRBJ2-3; D is unresolved. Trimming removed 8 bases at V and 4 bases at J, with 7 bases between. Germline assignment: CDR1 SNHLY and CDR2 FYNNEI. This CDR3 comprises 11 residues.

J is TRBJ2-2 and V is TRBV6-1; TRBD2 is a possible D gene (5 bases). Germline CDR1 and CDR2: MNHNS and SASEGT. This CDR3 comprises 14 residues. V was clipped by 6 bases and J by 1 base, with 9 bases between them. CDR3 bases: TGTGCCAGCAGACTAGGACTGAACACCGGGGAGCTGTTTTTT. It specifies CASRLGLNTGELFF.

The chain combines TRBV7-9 with TRBJ2-1; 10 bases align to TRBD1. Trimming at V came to 4 bases and at J to 9 bases, leaving 12 bases not matched to a gene. The CDR3 is made up of 16 amino acids. CDR1 SEHNR and CDR2 FQNEAQ come from the germline V gene (reference sequence). CDR3 loop: CASSSLGGQGGGEQFF. The CDR3 DNA is TGTGCCAGCAGCTCCCTAGGCGGACAGGGGGGAGGTGAGCAGTTCTTC.

This clone was counted once. V and J are TRBV7-9 and TRBJ2-1, with 9 bases aligning to TRBD1. This CDR3 is built from 15 residues. V trimming: 5 bases; J trimming: 9 bases; junction bases outside the gene matches: 11. From germline, CDR1 is SEHNR and CDR2 FQNEAQ (reference sequence). The CDR3: CASSPGTGRLGEQFF. CDR3 in DNA: TGTGCCAGCAGCCCCGGGACAGGGAGATTGGGTGAGCAGTTCTTC.

In its sample, this clone was seen a few times. J is TRBJ2-4 and V is TRBV28; a possible D gene is TRBD2 (6 bases). The CDR3 spans 14 residues. The germline V gene has CDR1 MDHEN and CDR2 SYDVKM. Trimming took off 6 bases at V and 8 bases at J, with 17 bases between the two ends. The CDR3 nucleotides are TGTGCCAGCAGCCCCTTGAGGGAGGTGGACATTCAGTACTTC. Amino acids: CASSPLREVDIQYF. Together with reference TRBV28 and TRBJ2-4, the CDR3 gives the full variable domain: DVKVTQSSRYLVKRTGEKVFLECVQDMDHENMFWYRQDPGLGLRLIYFSYDVKMKEKGDIPEGYSVSREKKERFSLILESASTNQTSMYLCASSPLREVDIQYFGAGTRLSVL.

This chain joins TRBV28 and TRBJ2-3, with 9 bases fitting TRBD1. Germline V CDR1 and CDR2: MDHEN, SYDVKM. The junction had 3 bases not matched to a gene; V was cut back by 4 bases and J by 1 base. The CDR3 loop spans 15 amino acids. This CDR3 reads CASSSRTGGTDTQYF. The CDR3 DNA is TGTGCCAGCAGTTCGAGGACAGGGGGCACAGATACGCAGTATTTT.

V is TRBV18 and J is TRBJ2-7; D is unresolved. CDR1 KGHSH and CDR2 LQKENI come from the germline V gene. The CDR3 runs to 12 residues. The V gene lost 0 bases and the J gene lost 7 bases, with 7 bases spanning the gap. CDR3 nucleotides: TGTGCCAGCTCACCACCATTCGGGGAGCAGTACTTC. Amino acids: CASSPPFGEQYF.

J is TRBJ2-7 and V is TRBV28; weak D call: TRBD1 (5 bases). V lost 1 base and J 3 bases, leaving 16 bases between the germline ends. The CDR3 is made up of 16 amino acids. Germline V CDR1 and CDR2: MDHEN, SYDVKM. In DNA form, the CDR3 reads TGTGCCAGCAGTTTATCGACAGCCTATCCCTTCTACGAGCAGTACTTC. Protein product: CASSLSTAYPFYEQYF.

The CDR3 bases are TGTGCCAGCGATAGCCGGACTGAAGCTTTCTTT. It yields the protein CASDSRTEAFF. The chain joins TRBV6-6 to TRBJ1-1; D gene unclear. CDR1 is MNHNY and CDR2 is SVGAGI in the germline V gene (reference sequence). V was shortened by 8 bases and J by 5 bases, with 9 bases between the two germline ends. CDR3 length: 11 residues.

This sequence joins TRBV5-1 and TRBJ2-3; possible D gene TRBD1, 6 bases. The germline V gene has CDR1 SGHRS and CDR2 YFSETQ. V dropped 4 bases and J dropped 1 base, with 10 bases sitting between them. There are 14 residues in the CDR3. CDR3 nucleotide sequence: TGCGCCAGCAGCCAGGACAGCGGCACAGATACGCAGTATTTT. It encodes CASSQDSGTDTQYF. Full variable domain (outside the CDR3, taken from reference TRBV5-1 and TRBJ2-3): KAGVTQTPRYLIKTRGQQVTLSCSPISGHRSVSWYQQTPGQGLQFLFEYFSETQRNKGNFPGRFSGRQFSNSRSEMNVSTLELGDSALYLCASSQDSGTDTQYFGPGTRLTVL.

The chain recombines TRBV28 with TRBJ1-2, with 8 bases lining up with TRBD1. Germline V gene sequence: CDR1 MDHEN, CDR2 SYDVKM. Trimming at V came to 6 bases and at J to 5 bases, leaving 8 bases not matched to a gene. The CDR3 length is 14 residues. CDR3 DNA: TGTGCCAGCAGATCCCTCGACAGGGGATATGGCTACACCTTC. It specifies CASRSLDRGYGYTF.

This chain joins TRBV7-9 and TRBJ2-1; no firm D call. The CDR3 covers 11 residues. Germline V lookup: CDR1 SEHNR, CDR2 FQNEAQ (reference sequence). V was cut by 5 bases and J by 6 bases, with 5 bases left in between. The CDR3 region is CASSPSNEQFF. For the CDR3, the DNA is TGTGCCAGCAGCCCCTCCAATGAGCAGTTCTTC.

CDR3 sequence (DNA): TGTGCCGCGGACAGCGCGCCTACTCAAGAGACCCAGTACTTC. Its protein product is CAADSAPTQETQYF. The J gene is TRBJ2-5, the V gene TRBV10-3; tentative D call: TRBD1 (6 bases). The germline CDR1 and CDR2 sequences are ENHRY and SYGVKD. Trimming shortened V by 11 bases and J by 2 bases, and 18 bases separated the two germline ends. The CDR3 contains 14 residues.

The V call is TRBV28, the J call TRBJ2-5, with 7 bases fitting TRBD2. Germline V gene data show CDR1 as MDHEN and CDR2 as SYDVKM. After removal of 10 bases from V and 4 bases from J, the junction contained 9 bases not matched to a gene. This CDR3 comprises 13 residues. CDR3 bases: TGTGCCATCAAGCGCGGGGGTACAGAGACCCAGTACTTC. Amino acid sequence: CAIKRGGTETQYF.